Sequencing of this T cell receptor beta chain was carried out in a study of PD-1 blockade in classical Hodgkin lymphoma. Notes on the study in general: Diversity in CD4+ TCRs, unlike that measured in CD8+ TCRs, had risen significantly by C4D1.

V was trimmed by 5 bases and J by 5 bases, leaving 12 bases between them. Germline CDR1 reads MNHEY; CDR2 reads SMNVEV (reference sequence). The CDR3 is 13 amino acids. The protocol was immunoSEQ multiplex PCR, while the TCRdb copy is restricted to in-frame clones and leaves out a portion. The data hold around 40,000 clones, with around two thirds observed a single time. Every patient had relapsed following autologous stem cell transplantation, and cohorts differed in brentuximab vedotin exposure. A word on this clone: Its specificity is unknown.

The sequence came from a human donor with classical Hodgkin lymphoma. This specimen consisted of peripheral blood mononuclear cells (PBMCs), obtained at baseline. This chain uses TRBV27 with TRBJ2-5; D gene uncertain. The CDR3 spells CASSLMERETQYF. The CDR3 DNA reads TGTGCCAGCAGTCTTATGGAAAGGGAGACCCAGTACTTC.